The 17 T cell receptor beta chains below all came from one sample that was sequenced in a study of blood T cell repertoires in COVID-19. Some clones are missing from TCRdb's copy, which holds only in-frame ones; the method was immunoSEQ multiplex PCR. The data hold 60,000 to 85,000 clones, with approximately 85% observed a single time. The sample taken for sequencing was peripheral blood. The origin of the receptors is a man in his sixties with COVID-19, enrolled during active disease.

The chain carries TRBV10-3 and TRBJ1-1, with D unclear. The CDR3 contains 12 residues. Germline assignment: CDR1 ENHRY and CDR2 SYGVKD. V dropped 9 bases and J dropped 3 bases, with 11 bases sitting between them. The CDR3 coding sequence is TGTGCCATTTCTAGGCGGGACACTGAAGCTTTCTTT. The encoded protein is CAISRRDTEAFF.

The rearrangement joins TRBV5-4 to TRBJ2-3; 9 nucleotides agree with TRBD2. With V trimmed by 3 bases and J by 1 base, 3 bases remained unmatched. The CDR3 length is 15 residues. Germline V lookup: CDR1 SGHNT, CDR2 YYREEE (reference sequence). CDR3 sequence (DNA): TGTGCCAGCAGCTCCAGCGGGGGGCGCACAGATACGCAGTATTTT. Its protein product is CASSSSGGRTDTQYF. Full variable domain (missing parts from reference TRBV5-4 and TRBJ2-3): ETGVTQSPTHLIKTRGQQVTLRCSSQSGHNTVSWYQQALGQGPQFIFQYYREEENGRGNFPPRFSGLQFPNYSSELNVNALELDDSALYLCASSSSGGRTDTQYFGPGTRLTVL.

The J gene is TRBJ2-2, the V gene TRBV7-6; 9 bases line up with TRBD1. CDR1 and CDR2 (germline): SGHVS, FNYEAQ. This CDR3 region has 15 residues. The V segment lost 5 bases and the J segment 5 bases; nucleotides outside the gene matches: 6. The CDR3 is CASSPRTGATGELFF. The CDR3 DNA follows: TGTGCCAGCAGCCCTCGGACAGGGGCTACCGGGGAGCTGTTTTTT.

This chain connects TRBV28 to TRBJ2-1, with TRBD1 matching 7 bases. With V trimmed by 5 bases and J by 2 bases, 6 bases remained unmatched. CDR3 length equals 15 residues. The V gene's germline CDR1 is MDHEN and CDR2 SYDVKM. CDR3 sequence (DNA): TGTGCCAGCAGTCCGTGGGGGACAGCCTACAATGAGCAGTTCTTC. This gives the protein CASSPWGTAYNEQFF.

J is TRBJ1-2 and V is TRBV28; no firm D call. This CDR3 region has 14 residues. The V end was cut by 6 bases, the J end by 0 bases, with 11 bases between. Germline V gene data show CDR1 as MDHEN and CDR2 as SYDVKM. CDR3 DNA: TGTGCCAGCAGCTGGTCAGAAACTAACTATGGCTACACCTTC. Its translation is CASSWSETNYGYTF.

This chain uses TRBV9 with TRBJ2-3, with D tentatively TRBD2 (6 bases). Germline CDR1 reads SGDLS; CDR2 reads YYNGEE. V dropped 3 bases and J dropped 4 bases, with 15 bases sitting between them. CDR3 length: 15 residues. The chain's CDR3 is CASSGGFLAPDTQYF. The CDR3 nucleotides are TGTGCCAGCAGCGGGGGTTTCCTAGCGCCAGATACGCAGTATTTT. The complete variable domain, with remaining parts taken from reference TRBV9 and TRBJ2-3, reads DSGVTQTPKHLITATGQRVTLRCSPRSGDLSVYWYQQSLDQGLQFLIQYYNGEERAKGNILERFSAQQFPDLHSELNLSSLELGDSALYFCASSGGFLAPDTQYFGPGTRLTVL.

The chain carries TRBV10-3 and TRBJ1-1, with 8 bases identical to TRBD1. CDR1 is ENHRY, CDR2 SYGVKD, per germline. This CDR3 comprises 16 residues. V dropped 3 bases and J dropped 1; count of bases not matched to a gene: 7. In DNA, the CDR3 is TGTGCCATCAGTGAATGGTCGGACAGGGAGAACACTGAAGCTTTCTTT. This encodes CAISEWSDRENTEAFF.

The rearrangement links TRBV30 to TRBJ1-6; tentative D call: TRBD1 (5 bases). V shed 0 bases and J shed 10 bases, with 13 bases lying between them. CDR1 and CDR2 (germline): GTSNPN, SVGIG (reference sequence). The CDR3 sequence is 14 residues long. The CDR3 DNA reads TGTGCCTGGAGTGTTGTGGGGGGGAACTCACCCCTCCACTTT. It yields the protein CAWSVVGGNSPLHF.

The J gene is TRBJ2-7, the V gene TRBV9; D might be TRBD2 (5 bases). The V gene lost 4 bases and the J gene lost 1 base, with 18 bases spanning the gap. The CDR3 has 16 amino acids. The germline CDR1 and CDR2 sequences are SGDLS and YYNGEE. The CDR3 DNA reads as TGTGCCAGCAGCCCCCAGGTCGGGGTCGCATCCTACGAGCAGTACTTC. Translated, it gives CASSPQVGVASYEQYF. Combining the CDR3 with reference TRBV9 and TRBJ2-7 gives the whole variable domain DSGVTQTPKHLITATGQRVTLRCSPRSGDLSVYWYQQSLDQGLQFLIQYYNGEERAKGNILERFSAQQFPDLHSELNLSSLELGDSALYFCASSPQVGVASYEQYFGPGTRLTVT.

The CDR3 bases are TGTGCCAGCAGCTTAGAAACCGGGACAGGGGGCTTTGGCTCTGGGGCCAACGTCCTGACTTTC. Encoded protein: CASSLETGTGGFGSGANVLTF. This rearrangement joins TRBV13 to TRBJ2-6; 12 positions agree with TRBD1. The germline gives CDR1 PRHDT, CDR2 FYEKMQ (reference sequence). There are 21 residues in the CDR3. With 1 base clipped from V and 0 bases from J, the junction kept 10 bases outside the gene matches.

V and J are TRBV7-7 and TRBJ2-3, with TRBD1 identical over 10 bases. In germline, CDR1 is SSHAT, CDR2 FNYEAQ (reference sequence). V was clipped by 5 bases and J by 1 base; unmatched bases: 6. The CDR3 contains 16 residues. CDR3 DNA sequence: TGTGCCAGCAGCCCAGCCGGGACAGGGGGCACAGATACGCAGTATTTT. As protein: CASSPAGTGGTDTQYF.

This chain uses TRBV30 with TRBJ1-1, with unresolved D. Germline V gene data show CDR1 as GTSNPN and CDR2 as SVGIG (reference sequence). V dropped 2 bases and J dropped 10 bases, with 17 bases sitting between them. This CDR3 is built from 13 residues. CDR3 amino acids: CAWSFRGSVGAFF. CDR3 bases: TGTGCCTGGAGTTTCCGGGGAAGCGTGGGAGCTTTCTTT.

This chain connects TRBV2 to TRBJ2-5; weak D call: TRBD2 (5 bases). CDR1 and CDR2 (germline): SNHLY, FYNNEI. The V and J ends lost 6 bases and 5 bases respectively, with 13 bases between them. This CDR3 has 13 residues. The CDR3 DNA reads TGTGCCAGCAGAGAGGACTCTTCGGAGACCCAGTACTTC. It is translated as CASREDSSETQYF.

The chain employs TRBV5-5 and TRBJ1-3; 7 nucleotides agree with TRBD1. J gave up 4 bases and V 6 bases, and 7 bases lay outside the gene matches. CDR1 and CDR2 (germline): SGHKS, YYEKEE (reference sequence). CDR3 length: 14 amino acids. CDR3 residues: CASIPGTAGNTIYF. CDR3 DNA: TGTGCCAGCATTCCCGGGACAGCAGGAAACACCATATATTTT.

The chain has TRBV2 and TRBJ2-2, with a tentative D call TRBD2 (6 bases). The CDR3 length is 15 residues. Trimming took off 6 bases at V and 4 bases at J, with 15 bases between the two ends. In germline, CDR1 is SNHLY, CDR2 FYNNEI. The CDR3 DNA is TGTGCCAGCAGCGTCTCCGGGACTGCCACCGGGGAGCTGTTTTTT. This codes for CASSVSGTATGELFF.

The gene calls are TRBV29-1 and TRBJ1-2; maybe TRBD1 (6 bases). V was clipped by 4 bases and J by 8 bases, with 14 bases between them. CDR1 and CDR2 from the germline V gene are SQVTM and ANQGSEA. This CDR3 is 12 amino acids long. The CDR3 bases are TGCAGCGTTGCCGGGACATTGAGCGGCTACACCTTC. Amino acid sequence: CSVAGTLSGYTF.

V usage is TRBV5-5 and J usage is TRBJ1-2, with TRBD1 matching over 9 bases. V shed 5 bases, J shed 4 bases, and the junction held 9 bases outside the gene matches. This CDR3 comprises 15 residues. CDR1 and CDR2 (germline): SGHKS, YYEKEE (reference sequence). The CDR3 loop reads CASRFPGQGVYGYTF. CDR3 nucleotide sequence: TGTGCCAGCAGATTTCCGGGACAGGGTGTCTATGGCTACACCTTC.